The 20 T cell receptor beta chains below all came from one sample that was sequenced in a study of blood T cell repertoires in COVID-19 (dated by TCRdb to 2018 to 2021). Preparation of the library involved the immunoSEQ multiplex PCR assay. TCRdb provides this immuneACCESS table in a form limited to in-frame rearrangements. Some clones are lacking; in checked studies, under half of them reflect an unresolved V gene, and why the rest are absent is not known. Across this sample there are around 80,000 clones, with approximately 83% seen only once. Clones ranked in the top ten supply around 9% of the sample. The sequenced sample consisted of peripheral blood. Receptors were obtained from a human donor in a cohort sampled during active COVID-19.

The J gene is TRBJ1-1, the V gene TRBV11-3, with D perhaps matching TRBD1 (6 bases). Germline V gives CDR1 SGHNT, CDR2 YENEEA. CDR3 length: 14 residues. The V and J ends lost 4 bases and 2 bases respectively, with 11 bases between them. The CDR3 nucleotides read TGTGCCAGCAGCTCCCTACAGGGCAACACTGAAGCTTTCTTT. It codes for CASSSLQGNTEAFF.

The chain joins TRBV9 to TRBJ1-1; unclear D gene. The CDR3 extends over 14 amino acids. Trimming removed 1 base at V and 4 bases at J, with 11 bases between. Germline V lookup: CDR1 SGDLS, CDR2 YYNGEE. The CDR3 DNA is TGTGCCAGCAGCGTATTAGGGAGCCTCACTGAAGCTTTCTTT. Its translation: CASSVLGSLTEAFF.

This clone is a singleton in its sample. This CDR3 reads CASSQDARGEQYF. In DNA form, the CDR3 reads TGTGCCAGCAGCCAAGATGCCCGGGGCGAGCAGTACTTC. The chain is built from TRBV3-1 (or the pseudogene TRBV3-2) and TRBJ2-7; D is possibly TRBD2 (5 bases). Between the trimmed V and J ends, which lost 0 bases and 6 bases, there was a span of 9 bases. This CDR3 region has 13 residues. Germline V gene data show CDR1 as LGHDT and CDR2 as YNNKEL (reference sequence).

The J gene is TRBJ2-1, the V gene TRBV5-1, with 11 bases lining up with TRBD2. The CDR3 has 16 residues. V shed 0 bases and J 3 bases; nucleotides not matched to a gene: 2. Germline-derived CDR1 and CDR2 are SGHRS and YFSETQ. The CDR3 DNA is TGCGCCAGCAGCTTGGGACTAGCGGGAAACTACAATGAGCAGTTCTTC. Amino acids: CASSLGLAGNYNEQFF.

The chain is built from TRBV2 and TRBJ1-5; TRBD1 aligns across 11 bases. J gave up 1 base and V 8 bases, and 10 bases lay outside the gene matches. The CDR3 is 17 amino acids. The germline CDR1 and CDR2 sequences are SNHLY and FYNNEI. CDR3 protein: CASVGGQGVGSNQPQHF. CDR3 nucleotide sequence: TGTGCCAGCGTGGGGGGACAGGGGGTGGGCAGCAATCAGCCCCAGCATTTT.

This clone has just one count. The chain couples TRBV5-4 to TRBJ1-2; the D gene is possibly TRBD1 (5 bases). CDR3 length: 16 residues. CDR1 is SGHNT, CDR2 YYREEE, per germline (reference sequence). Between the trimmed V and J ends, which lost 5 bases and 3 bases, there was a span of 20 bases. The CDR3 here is CASSSAVVGADYGYTF. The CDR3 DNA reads TGTGCCAGCAGTTCTGCGGTCGTAGGGGCTGACTATGGCTACACCTTC.

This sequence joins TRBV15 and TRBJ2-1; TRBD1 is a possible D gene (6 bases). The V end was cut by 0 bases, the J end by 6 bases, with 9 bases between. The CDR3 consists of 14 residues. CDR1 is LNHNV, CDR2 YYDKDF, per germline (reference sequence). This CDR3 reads CATSRDRQANEQFF. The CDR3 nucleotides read TGTGCCACCAGCAGAGATCGACAGGCCAATGAGCAGTTCTTC.

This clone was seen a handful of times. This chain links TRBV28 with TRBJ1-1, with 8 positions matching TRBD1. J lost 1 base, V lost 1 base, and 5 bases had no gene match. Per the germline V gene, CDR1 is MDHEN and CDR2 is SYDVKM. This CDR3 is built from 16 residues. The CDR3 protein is CASSLSVGTGNTEAFF. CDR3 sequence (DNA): TGTGCCAGCAGTTTATCCGTGGGGACAGGGAACACTGAAGCTTTCTTT.

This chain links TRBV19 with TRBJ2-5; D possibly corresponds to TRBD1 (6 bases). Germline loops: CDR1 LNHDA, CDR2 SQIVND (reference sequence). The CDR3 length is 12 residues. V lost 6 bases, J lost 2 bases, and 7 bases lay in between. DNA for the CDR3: TGTGCCAGTAGGGACAGACAAGAGACCCAGTACTTC. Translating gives CASRDRQETQYF.

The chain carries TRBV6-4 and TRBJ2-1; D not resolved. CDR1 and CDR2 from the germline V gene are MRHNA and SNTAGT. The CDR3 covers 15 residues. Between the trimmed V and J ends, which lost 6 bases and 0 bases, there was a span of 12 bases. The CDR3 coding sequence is TGTGCCAGCAGCCGAGACAAGAGCTCCTACAATGAGCAGTTCTTC. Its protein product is CASSRDKSSYNEQFF.

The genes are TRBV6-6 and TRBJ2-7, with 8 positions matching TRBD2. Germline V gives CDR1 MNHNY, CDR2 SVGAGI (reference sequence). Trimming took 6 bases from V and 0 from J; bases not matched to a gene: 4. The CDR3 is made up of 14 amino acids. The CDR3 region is CASSGAGDSYEQYF. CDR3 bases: TGTGCCAGCAGCGGAGCGGGGGACTCCTACGAGCAGTACTTC.

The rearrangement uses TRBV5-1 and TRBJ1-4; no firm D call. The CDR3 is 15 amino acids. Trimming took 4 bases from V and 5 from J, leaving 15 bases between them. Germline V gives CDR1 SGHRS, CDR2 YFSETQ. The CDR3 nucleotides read TGCGCCAGCAGCCCCCCCGAGGGTCCGAATGAAAAACTGTTTTTT. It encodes CASSPPEGPNEKLFF.

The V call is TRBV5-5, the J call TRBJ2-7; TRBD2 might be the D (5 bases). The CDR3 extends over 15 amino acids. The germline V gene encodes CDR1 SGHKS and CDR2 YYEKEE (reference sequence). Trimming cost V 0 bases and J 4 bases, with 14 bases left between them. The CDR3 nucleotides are TGTGCCAGCAGCTTGGCCGGAGGAGGCCCGTACGAGCAGTACTTC. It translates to CASSLAGGGPYEQYF.

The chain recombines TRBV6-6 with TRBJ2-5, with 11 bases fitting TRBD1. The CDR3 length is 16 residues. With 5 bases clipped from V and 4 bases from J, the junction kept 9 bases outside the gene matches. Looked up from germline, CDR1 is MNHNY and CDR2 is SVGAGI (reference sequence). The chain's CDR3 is CASSRLGTGGRETQYF. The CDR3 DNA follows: TGTGCCAGCAGTCGACTGGGGACAGGGGGTAGAGAGACCCAGTACTTC.

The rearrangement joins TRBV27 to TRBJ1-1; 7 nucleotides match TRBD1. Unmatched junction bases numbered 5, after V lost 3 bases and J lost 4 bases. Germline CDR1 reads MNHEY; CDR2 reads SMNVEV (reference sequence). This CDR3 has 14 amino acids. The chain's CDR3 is CASSFQGVATEAFF. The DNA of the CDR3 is TGTGCCAGCAGTTTTCAGGGGGTGGCCACTGAAGCTTTCTTT.

CDR3 sequence reads: CSARVGDTQYF. DNA of the CDR3: TGCAGTGCTAGAGTCGGGGATACGCAGTATTTT. The V and J genes are TRBV20-1 and TRBJ2-3; D gene ambiguous. Trimming removed 1 base from V and 6 bases from J, with 5 bases in between. In germline, CDR1 is DFQATT, CDR2 SNEGSKA (reference sequence). The CDR3 extends over 11 amino acids.

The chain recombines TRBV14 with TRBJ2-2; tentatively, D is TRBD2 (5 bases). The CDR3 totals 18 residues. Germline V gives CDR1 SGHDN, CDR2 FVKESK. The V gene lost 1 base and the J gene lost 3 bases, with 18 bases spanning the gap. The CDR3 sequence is CASSQAGKWDGDTGELFF. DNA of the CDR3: TGTGCCAGCAGCCAAGCGGGGAAGTGGGATGGAGACACCGGGGAGCTGTTTTTT.

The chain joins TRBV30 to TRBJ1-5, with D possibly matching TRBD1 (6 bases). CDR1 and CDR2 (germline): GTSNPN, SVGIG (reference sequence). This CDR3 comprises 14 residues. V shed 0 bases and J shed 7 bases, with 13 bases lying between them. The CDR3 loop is CAWSVEGRGQPQHF. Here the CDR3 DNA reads TGTGCCTGGAGTGTAGAAGGGAGGGGGCAGCCCCAGCATTTT.

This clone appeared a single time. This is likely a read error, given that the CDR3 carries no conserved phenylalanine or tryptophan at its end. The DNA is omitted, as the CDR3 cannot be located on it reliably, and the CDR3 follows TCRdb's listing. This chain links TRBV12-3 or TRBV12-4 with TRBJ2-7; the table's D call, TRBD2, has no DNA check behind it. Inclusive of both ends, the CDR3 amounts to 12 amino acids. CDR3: CASSSPGGRTFL.

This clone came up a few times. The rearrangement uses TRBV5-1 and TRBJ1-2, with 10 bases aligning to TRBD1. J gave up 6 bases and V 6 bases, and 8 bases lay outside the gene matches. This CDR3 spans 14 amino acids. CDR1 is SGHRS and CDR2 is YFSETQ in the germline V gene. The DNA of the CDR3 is TGCGCCAGCACCCTGACAGGGGGCGGAGATGGCTACACCTTC. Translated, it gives CASTLTGGGDGYTF.